This T cell receptor (beta chain) is drawn from a study of cytomegalovirus exposure and HLA in healthy donors (dated by TCRdb to about 2017). About the study as a whole: An earlier analysis of some 600 of the donors reported approximately 260 Gb of sequence data and 117 million unique TCR beta sequences obtained from approximately 180 million T cells. Roughly 320 gigabases of sequencing data and 70 million to 95 million unique TCR sequences made up an early release that covered approximately 620 HLA-typed donors. The genetic ancestry cluster associated with self-reported Caucasian donors included 65% to 90% of the roughly 400 genotyped donors. The aim of the study was to test whether cataloging public T cell receptors could identify signatures of past pathogen exposure. Using immunosequencing, the study profiled T cell repertoires from about 620 subjects and related those repertoires to cytomegalovirus serostatus. A separate validation cohort of over 95 different subjects was used in addition to the approximately 610-subject first cohort. To predict cytomegalovirus infection status, the study combined high-throughput TCR immunosequencing, statistical association of individual TCRs with disease status, and machine learning. A later analysis re-examined previously published TCR beta repertoires from 610 or so donors and added high-resolution HLA genotyping to investigate patterns of TCR occurrence. Rather than using new phenotypic data, the later analysis identified candidate immune exposures from TCR beta sequences and from how often those sequences occurred across donors. In an earlier analysis of 587 of the donors, high-throughput TCR beta sequencing was used to judge whether each TCR beta V gene segment behaved as functional or pseudogenic. Donor age, sex, ethnicity and CMV serostatus were collected together with the repertoire data. Genome-wide SNP genotypes for about 55% of the roughly 670 donors were used in a later genetic analysis, which treated that subset as a discovery cohort. Every discovery cohort repertoire had been produced on one sequencing platform. HLA typing included class I and class II loci at four-digit resolution. The number of donors typed differed by locus, with about 620-630 for A, B, C, DRB1 and DQB1, roughly 520 for DQA1, 600 to 610 for DPA1, and some 470 for DPB1. Several DR-DQ haplotypes were treated as single units for association and clustering because of strong linkage in the cohort. Among almost 400 genotyped donors of the cohort, an average of around 240,000 unique TCR beta nucleotide sequences were sequenced per donor, 15% to 20% of them non-productive.

The cohort was made up of approximately 700 healthy bone marrow donors. All cohort members were sampled while nominally healthy, although unrecorded immune exposures were likely present. The donor was CMV seropositive and belonged to the group of a few hundred seropositive cohort members. A peripheral blood sample was collected from each donor, and TCR beta sequencing was performed on peripheral blood mononuclear cells. The Qiagen DNeasy Blood Extraction Kit was used to extract genomic DNA from the blood cell samples. Study-wide findings and limitations: According to a later analysis, parvovirus B19, influenza, CMV and Epstein-Barr virus appeared linked to several top co-occurrence clusters. In a later analysis, most CMV-associated TCR beta chains were found to appear HLA-restricted, with HLA associations seemingly driven largely by CMV exposure. The authors suggested that the approach could potentially be generalized to other disease states and immunological phenotypes. A later analysis found that HLA-associated TCR beta chains were more clonally expanded and had lower generation probabilities than equally common non-associated chains. Specific HLA alleles were associated with over 15,000 TCR beta sequences at a false discovery rate of 0.05 in a later analysis. Because HLA typing was missing for some donors at each locus, association tests included only the typed subset. In a later genetic analysis, fewer N-insertions in productive TCRs were reported among donors in an Asian-associated ancestry cluster than the roughly 710-donor mean. While some public TCRs were present in many individuals, most TCR sequences turned up only very rarely across donors. Broadly in line with IMGT annotations, most TCR beta V segments showed up in productive rearrangements about 90% or about 30% of the time in an earlier analysis of 587 of the donors. An association between a missense DCLRE1C variant and V-gene and J-gene trimming of TCR beta chains was found in a later genetic analysis and replicated in an independent cohort. Some IMGT-functional V segments, including TRBV6-2 and TRBV6-3, could not be distinguished by the 87-base-pair reads and were therefore excluded. The study gave a list of some 150 TCR beta chains associated with cytomegalovirus. Around 16 rarely observed V segments, including chromosome 9 orphons, were excluded from the earlier analysis of a few hundred of the donors because counts were too low. CMV serostatus was the only immune exposure information available for the cohort. Strong co-occurrence of HLA alleles, especially DR and DQ, made assigning TCR associations to individual alleles difficult. Only TCR beta chains were sequenced in this cohort, and the absence of alpha or paired-chain data limited detectable features. Three of the identified cytomegalovirus-associated TCR beta chains were confirmed in vitro to be specific for cytomegalovirus antigens. A cluster of highly shared sequence variants was judged likely to be a technical artifact of the sequencing pipeline. A further reported finding was that TCR beta sequences accurately predicted the HLA-A and HLA-B alleles for most subjects in the first cohort. The classifier was reported to diagnose cytomegalovirus status with high specificity and sensitivity in both the original cohort and the validation cohort. Correlated functional status among segregating V segments might reflect linkage disequilibrium, but an unknown experimental factor could not be ruled out. A later analysis found that TCR association rates varied across HLA loci, with DRB1 alleles showing the most associated TCRs and HLA-C alleles the fewest. Presence/absence analyses assumed roughly uniform sequencing depth across donors, an assumption that may not hold.

This clone showed up just a few times. This receptor's antigen is unknown. Base qualities are missing; no much larger clone stands one base away. Relative to germline, V is missing 1 base and J is missing 1 base, with 5 bases of the junction outside any gene match. According to the germline V gene, CDR1 reads SGHNT and CDR2 reads YENEEA. The cysteine opens and the phenylalanine closes a CDR3 of 16 amino acids. Here the CDR3 DNA is all that survives: 48 bases in frame from base 1. Library construction relied on the immunoSEQ multiplex PCR assay. For the multiplex PCR, a mixture combining 60 forward primers for TCR Vbeta segments and 13 reverse primers for TCR Jbeta segments was used. A multiplex PCR assay on genomic DNA amplified the CDR3 region of rearranged TCR beta genes. The Illumina HiSeq System was used to sequence the amplified TCR beta libraries as 87-base-pair reads. The authors processed their data as follows. A later analysis tallied 75 million to 95 million unique TCR beta chains across the 600 to 700 repertoires, and around 10 million of those chains were shared by two or more donors. A nearest-neighbor algorithm error-corrected the raw reads and collapsed the reads into unique sequences, merging closely related sequences to remove PCR and sequencing errors. Alignment of CDR3 sequences to IMGT reference sequences was used to assign V, D and J gene segments. For a sequence to be retained, a match of at least six nucleotides to both a V gene segment and a J gene segment was required. A rearrangement was called productive if the CDR3 had no stop codons and remained in frame with V and J, and every other rearrangement was called non-productive. CDR3 was defined by IMGT convention, running from the second conserved V-encoded cysteine to the conserved J-encoded phenylalanine. The earlier analysis of roughly 590 of the donors excluded sequences that lacked an unambiguous match to a single V gene segment. In an earlier analysis of several hundred of the donors, V segments were called functional above 56.7% productive rearrangements and were called segregating when the between-donor standard deviation exceeded 5%. A statistical classification framework was built to diagnose cytomegalovirus status from the catalog of TCR beta chain sequences. In a later analysis, TCR nucleotide sequences were compared against IMGT/GENE-DB human TR gene sequences so that V and J genes could be assigned. A later analysis assigned CDR3 sequences and most-parsimonious VDJ recombination scenarios with the TCRdist pipeline. In a later analysis, each TCR beta chain was defined by its CDR3 amino acid sequence together with its V-gene family, and reads without a unique V-gene family were excluded. In a later analysis, nearly 600 highly shared, low-generation-probability nucleotide sequences were removed to address suspected cross-contamination and a sequencing artifact. A later analysis calculated a clonal expansion index for each public chain from normalized within-repertoire ranks of inferred template counts. Generation probabilities in a later analysis came from a VDJ recombination model fitted to out-of-frame rearrangements, and those results were checked against IGoR. In a later analysis, hypergeometric tests were used to score TCR-TCR, TCR-HLA and TCR-CMV co-occurrence, with a repertoire-size bias correction applied to TCR pairs. A later analysis estimated false discovery rates by permuting HLA or CMV assignments 20 times. In a later analysis, co-occurring TCRs were grouped using DBSCAN, with TCRdist sequence similarity added in when clustering inside HLA-allele-positive subsets. For co-occurrence clustering, repertoires with fewer than 30,000 or more than 120,000 public chains were excluded, along with roughly 5 repertoires with anomalous nucleotide sharing. TCRdb stores this immuneACCESS table with in-frame sequences only. Part of the clones is absent; in the studies checked, under half of the shortfall reflects unresolved V genes, and no reason is known for the rest. The V and J calls and clone size come from that table; D and trimming were worked out from the DNA. This sample holds tens of thousands of clones; around three quarters were observed only once. The ten largest make up about 7.6% of the sample.

Sequencing was performed on PBMCs. The rearranged chain carries TRBV11-3 and TRBJ2-7; 9 of the junction bases match TRBD2. The receptor comes from a man aged 55 to 69 in good health and CMV-seropositive. The CDR3 loop reads CASSLGAGGLSYEQYF. The sequence in DNA is TGTGCCAGCAGCTTAGGGGCGGGAGGGCTTTCCTACGAGCAGTACTTC. With the portions outside the CDR3 filled from the reference TRBV11-3 and TRBJ2-7 genes, the complete variable region becomes EAGVVQSPRYKIIEKKQPVAFWCNPISGHNTLYWYLQNLGQGPELLIRYENEEAVDDSQLPKDRFSAERLKGVDSTLKIQPAELGDSAVYLCASSLGAGGLSYEQYFGPGTRLTVT.